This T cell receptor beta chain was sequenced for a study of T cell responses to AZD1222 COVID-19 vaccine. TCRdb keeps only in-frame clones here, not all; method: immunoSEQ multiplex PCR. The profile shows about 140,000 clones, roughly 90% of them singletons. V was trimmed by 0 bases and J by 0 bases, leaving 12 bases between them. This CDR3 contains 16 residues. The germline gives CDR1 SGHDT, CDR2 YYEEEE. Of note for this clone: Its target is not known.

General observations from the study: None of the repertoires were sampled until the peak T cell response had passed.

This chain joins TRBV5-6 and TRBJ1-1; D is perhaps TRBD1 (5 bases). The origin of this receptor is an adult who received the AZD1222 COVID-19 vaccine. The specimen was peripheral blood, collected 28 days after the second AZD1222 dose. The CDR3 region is CASSLDGKGMNTEAFF. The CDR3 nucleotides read TGTGCCAGCAGCTTGGATGGGAAGGGGATGAACACTGAAGCTTTCTTT.